The 3 T cell receptor beta chains given below trace back to one sample, sequenced in a study of identical twins. TCRdb passed the 5' RACE reads through MiXCR, listing each CDR3 protein once. This table holds roughly 540,000 distinct CDR3 sequences, under 25% found once. This same sample was also part of a study on T cells expressing NK-cell markers.

The sample was CD4+ T cells sorted from blood. All receptors come from a woman between 18 and 29 years old in good health.

Regarding this clonotype: One junction end disagrees with the germline gene, perhaps due to a read error. The chain employs TRBV7-2 and TRBJ1-6; D is ambiguous. The germline V gene encodes CDR1 SGHTA and CDR2 FQGNSA. The CDR3 length is 15 residues. CDR3 in DNA: TGTCCCAGCAGCTTGGAACCGGGCACTTATTCACCCCTCCACTTT. This codes for CPSSLEPGTYSPLHF. The full variable domain, with the rest looked up from reference TRBV7-2 and TRBJ1-6, is GAGVSQSPSNKVTEKGKDVELRCDPISGHTALYWYRQSLGQGLEFLIYFQGNSAPDKSGLPSDRFSAERTGGSVSTLTIQRTQQEDSAVYLCPSSLEPGTYSPLHFGNGTRLTVT.

CDR3 sequence reads: CASSNRDRPSYEQYF. The CDR3 region has the DNA TGTGCCAGCAGTAACCGGGACAGGCCTTCCTACGAGCAGTACTTC. The chain is built from TRBV7-2 and TRBJ2-7, with TRBD1 identical over 8 bases. The CDR3 sequence is 15 residues long. V lost 6 bases to trimming and J lost 1 base; unmatched junction nucleotides: 8. CDR1 SGHTA and CDR2 FQGNSA come from the germline V gene. The variable domain in full, completed from reference TRBV7-2 and TRBJ2-7, reads GAGVSQSPSNKVTEKGKDVELRCDPISGHTALYWYRQSLGQGLEFLIYFQGNSAPDKSGLPSDRFSAERTGGSVSTLTIQRTQQEDSAVYLCASSNRDRPSYEQYFGPGTRLTVT.

The CDR3 coding sequence is TGCGCCAGCAGCTTGTATACAGGGATTATGAACACTGAAGCTTTCTTT. This sequence encodes CASSLYTGIMNTEAFF. The chain has TRBV5-1 and TRBJ1-1, with TRBD1 as a possible D gene (6 bases). This CDR3 has 16 residues. V was pared by 1 base and J by 0 bases, with 13 bases between. Germline V gives CDR1 SGHRS, CDR2 YFSETQ.